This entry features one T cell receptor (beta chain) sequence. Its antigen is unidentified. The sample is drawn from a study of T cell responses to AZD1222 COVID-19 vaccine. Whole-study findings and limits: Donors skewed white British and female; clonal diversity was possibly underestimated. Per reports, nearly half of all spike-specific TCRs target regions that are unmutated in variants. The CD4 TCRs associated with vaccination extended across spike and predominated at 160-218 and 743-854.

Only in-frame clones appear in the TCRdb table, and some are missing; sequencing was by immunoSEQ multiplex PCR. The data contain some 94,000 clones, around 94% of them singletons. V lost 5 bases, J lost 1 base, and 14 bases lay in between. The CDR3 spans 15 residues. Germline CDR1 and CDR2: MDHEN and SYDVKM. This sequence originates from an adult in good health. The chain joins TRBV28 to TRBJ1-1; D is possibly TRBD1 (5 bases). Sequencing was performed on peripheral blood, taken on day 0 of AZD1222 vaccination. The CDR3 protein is CASSKPGPRNTEAFF. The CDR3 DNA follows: TGTGCCAGCAGTAAGCCGGGACCCAGGAACACTGAAGCTTTCTTT.